This is a list of T cell receptor beta chains from one sample in a study of T cells after yellow fever vaccination. One entry per CDR3 protein, called by TCRdb with MiXCR from the 5' RACE reads. The repertoire consists of 230,000 or so distinct CDR3 sequences, with roughly 6.2% occurring once and the leading ten covering more than 1%. Specimen: CD4+ T cells sorted from PBMCs, collected on the day of the yellow fever booster vaccination. All receptors come from a man aged 25 to 40 who received the YFV17D yellow fever vaccine. The CDR3 runs from the conserved cysteine through the conserved F or W. Some rows mark clone size as missing; the rest say once, few, many or name a class of expanded clone.

clone size	V gene	J gene	CDR3 protein
many	TRBV5-1	TRBJ2-5	CASSLAPGHRKETQYF
-	TRBV30	TRBJ1-3	CARGGSGNTIYF
-	TRBV20-1	TRBJ2-1	CCAAAPGLASYNEQFF
many	TRBV6-5	TRBJ1-2	CASSYLTGGYGYTF
-	TRBV5-1	TRBJ2-7	CASAPTAPTDEQYF
-	TRBV7-9	TRBJ2-1	CASSPQASGVYNEQFF
-	TRBV6-2/TRBV6-3	TRBJ1-2	CASRDPGQGDYGYTF
-	TRBV20-1	TRBJ2-1	CSARARLAENYNEQFF
-	TRBV5-1	TRBJ1-2	CASSGGMNYGYTF
many	TRBV7-6	TRBJ2-1	CASSGTSLSFNEQFF
few	TRBV6-6	TRBJ2-3	CASSSEQDTQYF
-	TRBV7-8	TRBJ2-1	CASSLLRGGNYNEQFF
few	TRBV24-1	TRBJ2-1	CATSDLKVEQFF
many	TRBV14	TRBJ2-4	CASSQDLSGNIQYF
few	TRBV27	TRBJ2-1	CASSFGRLWDHNEQFF
-	TRBV21-1	TRBJ2-7	CASSTGRGGCKAQYF
-	TRBV9	TRBJ2-7	CASSVGQVRAEQYF